Below, 17 T cell receptor beta chains from the same sample are listed, as sequenced in a study of T cells in localized non-small cell lung cancer. Using immunoSEQ multiplex PCR, the repertoire was profiled, and TCRdb retains in-frame clones only, with some absent. The top ten hold more than 20% of the sample, which has tens of thousands of clones, more than 70% seen once. This specimen was peripheral blood, taken before any cancer treatment. The receptors shown here come from a woman aged 40-75 years with stage I squamous cell lung carcinoma.

The chain joins TRBV19 to TRBJ1-1; possibly TRBD1 for D (6 bases). Trimming shortened V by 6 bases and J by 5 bases, and 19 bases separated the two germline ends. The CDR3 loop spans 15 amino acids. Germline V gives CDR1 LNHDA, CDR2 SQIVND (reference sequence). The CDR3 sequence is CASRAGVLDGTEAFF. The CDR3 nucleotides are TGTGCCAGTAGGGCAGGGGTTTTGGATGGGACTGAAGCTTTCTTT.

V usage is TRBV30 and J usage is TRBJ1-3; D may be TRBD1 (6 bases). CDR1 is GTSNPN, CDR2 SVGIG, per germline (reference sequence). The CDR3 has 15 amino acids. V lost 2 bases and J 2 bases, leaving 13 bases between the germline ends. The CDR3 sequence is CAWSFSQGAGNTIYF. CDR3 DNA: TGTGCCTGGAGTTTCTCACAGGGAGCTGGAAACACCATATATTTT.

This chain uses TRBV10-3 with TRBJ2-4; D unresolved. V was trimmed by 0 bases and J by 8 bases, leaving 5 bases between them. The CDR3 contains 12 residues. Germline CDR1 and CDR2: ENHRY and SYGVKD. CDR3 amino acids: CAISESRDIQYF. For the CDR3, the DNA is TGTGCCATCAGTGAGTCCCGAGACATTCAGTACTTC.

The rearrangement joins TRBV5-6 to TRBJ1-2; the D is unclear. The CDR3 runs to 14 residues. Germline CDR1 and CDR2: SGHDT and YYEEEE. V lost 5 bases and J 8 bases, leaving 19 bases between the germline ends. CDR3 nucleotide sequence: TGTGCCAGCAGTTCACGTTGGGAGATGGGGGGCTACACCTTC. Protein: CASSSRWEMGGYTF.

This clone is a singleton in its sample. The rearrangement links TRBV6-5 to TRBJ1-2; TRBD1 matches at 7 bases. This CDR3 has 14 residues. In germline, CDR1 is MNHEY, CDR2 SVGAGI. V lost 6 bases and J lost 2; bases outside the gene matches: 6. This CDR3 is CASSRTTGNYGYTF. CDR3 nucleotides: TGTGCCAGCAGCCGGACGACAGGGAACTATGGCTACACCTTC.

J is TRBJ1-4 and V is TRBV2, with D possibly matching TRBD1 (6 bases). Germline CDR1 SNHLY, CDR2 FYNNEI. Trimming took off 7 bases at V and 8 bases at J, with 23 bases between the two ends. The CDR3 runs to 16 residues. The CDR3 sequence: CASNDRGGTLREKLFF. The CDR3 coding sequence is TGTGCCAGCAATGACCGGGGGGGGACACTTCGGGAAAAACTGTTTTTT.

The CDR3 loop reads CASSLAGGILYGYTF. The CDR3 region has the DNA TGTGCCAGCAGCTTGGCCGGGGGTATACTCTATGGCTACACCTTC. The genes are TRBV5-8 and TRBJ1-2; D is possibly TRBD1 (5 bases). The CDR3 contains 15 residues. V lost 0 bases to trimming and J lost 4 bases, with 13 bases between them. Germline V gene sequence: CDR1 SGHTS, CDR2 YDEGEE.

The table lists this clone with a few counts. This sequence joins TRBV5-5 and TRBJ1-2, with a weak D call TRBD1 (6 bases). CDR1 is SGHKS and CDR2 is YYEKEE in the germline V gene (reference sequence). The CDR3 is made up of 14 amino acids. V gave up 0 bases and J gave up 6 bases, with 12 bases separating them. CDR3 sequence: CASSLGGGANGYTF. CDR3 sequence (DNA): TGTGCCAGCAGCTTGGGCGGGGGCGCGAATGGCTACACCTTC. The variable domain in full, with the rest retrieved from reference TRBV5-5 and TRBJ1-2, is DAGVTQSPTHLIKTRGQQVTLRCSPISGHKSVSWYQQVLGQGPQFIFQYYEKEERGRGNFPDRFSARQFPNYSSELNVNALLLGDSALYLCASSLGGGANGYTFGSGTRLTVV.

This CDR3 reads CAWSVDRGPLGTQYF. The CDR3 region has the DNA TGTGCCTGGAGTGTTGACAGAGGACCATTGGGGACCCAGTACTTC. The chain combines TRBV30 with TRBJ2-5; weak D call: TRBD1 (5 bases). The length of the CDR3 is 15 residues. Germline assignment: CDR1 GTSNPN and CDR2 SVGIG (reference sequence). Trimming pared 0 bases from V and 7 bases from J, leaving 18 bases between.

This clone has more than one count but fewer than ten. The rearrangement joins TRBV11-2 to TRBJ2-2, with a possible D match to TRBD1 (5 bases). Germline V gives CDR1 SGHAT, CDR2 FQNNGV. The CDR3 length is 14 residues. The V end lost 7 bases, the J end lost 1 base, and 10 bases lay between the germline ends. The DNA of the CDR3 is TGTGCCAGCACTCAGGGCCAGAACACCGGGGAGCTGTTTTTT. This codes for CASTQGQNTGELFF.

The chain links TRBV7-2 to TRBJ2-3, with no clear D. The CDR3 has 16 residues. Trimming cost V 1 base and J 7 bases, with 18 bases left between them. Germline V gene lookup returns CDR1 SGHTA and CDR2 FQGNSA. CDR3 coding DNA: TGTGCCAGCAGCTTAGGACGCGGTACAAGACGACATACGCAGTATTTT. Protein: CASSLGRGTRRHTQYF.

The chain combines TRBV27 with TRBJ2-2; TRBD2 is a possible D gene (6 bases). The CDR3 is 16 residues long. Germline assignment: CDR1 MNHEY and CDR2 SMNVEV (reference sequence). V was shortened by 5 bases and J by 5 bases, with 18 bases between the two germline ends. CDR3 bases: TGTGCCAGCAGTCCCAATGCCGGGGGTCGGACCGGGGAGCTGTTTTTT. Translating gives CASSPNAGGRTGELFF.

CDR3 sequence: CASSEILDTQYF. The CDR3 nucleotides are TGTGCCAGCAGTGAGATTTTGGATACGCAGTATTTT. The rearrangement links TRBV6-5 to TRBJ2-3; D uncertain. V was trimmed by 5 bases and J by 6 bases, leaving 9 bases between them. The CDR3 covers 12 residues. Germline CDR1 and CDR2: MNHEY and SVGAGI.

V is TRBV5-4 and J is TRBJ2-1; maybe TRBD1 (5 bases). This CDR3 comprises 15 residues. Germline V lookup: CDR1 SGHNT, CDR2 YYREEE (reference sequence). The V end lost 7 bases, the J end lost 4 bases, and 18 bases lay between the germline ends. CDR3 coding DNA: TGTGCCAGCGGCACCTCAGGGTCGAGTTACAATGAGCAGTTCTTC. Translated, it gives CASGTSGSSYNEQFF.

The chain uses TRBV30 and TRBJ1-1; D possibly corresponds to TRBD1 (6 bases). V shed 5 bases and J shed 1 base, with 14 bases lying between them. This CDR3 comprises 14 residues. CDR1 GTSNPN and CDR2 SVGIG come from the germline V gene (reference sequence). The CDR3 DNA reads TGTGCCTGGGATTATACAGGGCCGAACACTGAAGCTTTCTTT. Residues: CAWDYTGPNTEAFF.

V is TRBV7-8 and J is TRBJ1-5, with D perhaps matching TRBD1 (6 bases). This CDR3 spans 17 amino acids. V shed 0 bases and J shed 2 bases, with 14 bases lying between them. Germline V gene sequence: CDR1 SGHVS, CDR2 FQNEAQ. The CDR3 nucleotides are TGTGCCAGCAGCTTAGCGGGCGGCAGGGGAGGCAATCAGCCCCAGCATTTT. This sequence encodes CASSLAGGRGGNQPQHF. Combining the CDR3 with reference TRBV7-8 and TRBJ1-5 gives the whole variable domain GAGVSQSPRYKVAKRGQDVALRCDPISGHVSLFWYQQALGQGPEFLTYFQNEAQLDKSGLPSDRFFAERPEGSVSTLKIQRTQQEDSAVYLCASSLAGGRGGNQPQHFGDGTRLSIL.

This clone was seen a few times. The V gene is TRBV27, the J gene TRBJ1-1; D unresolved. The CDR3 extends over 13 amino acids. The V end lost 2 bases, the J end lost 7 bases, and 11 bases lay between the germline ends. CDR1 MNHEY and CDR2 SMNVEV come from the germline V gene (reference sequence). The CDR3 DNA reads as TGTGCCAGCAGTTTACGTCAGCAAGGTGAAGCTTTCTTT. This sequence encodes CASSLRQQGEAFF.